The 24 T cell receptor beta chains below all came from one sample that was sequenced in a study of T cell responses to AZD1222 COVID-19 vaccine. TCRdb keeps only in-frame clones here, not all; method: immunoSEQ multiplex PCR. The table lists 68,000 or so clones, about 80% of them singletons. Sequencing used peripheral blood, obtained on day 0 of AZD1222 vaccination. The receptors come from an adult in good health.

The chain recombines TRBV4-3 with TRBJ1-4; D unclear. CDR1 LGHNA and CDR2 YSLEER come from the germline V gene. Between the trimmed V and J ends, which lost 8 bases and 3 bases, there was a span of 10 bases. There are 13 residues in the CDR3. CDR3 sequence reads: CASLRRSNEKLFF. CDR3 nucleotides: TGCGCCAGCCTGAGACGGTCTAATGAAAAACTGTTTTTT.

The CDR3 reads CASSSAQRVVWGSYEQYF. The CDR3 DNA reads TGTGCCAGCAGCTCAGCCCAACGAGTCGTTTGGGGCTCCTACGAGCAGTACTTC. The chain is built from TRBV11-1 and TRBJ2-7; D gene unclear. With 4 bases removed from V and 0 bases from J, the gap between germline ends came to 22 bases. From germline, CDR1 is SGHAT and CDR2 FQDESV (reference sequence). The CDR3 contains 18 residues.

This clone was seen more than once but under ten times. CDR3 sequence (DNA): TGTGCCAGTAGTAACTTAGGGCAGCTTAATAATTCACCCCTCCACTTT. Translation gives CASSNLGQLNNSPLHF. The V call is TRBV19, the J call TRBJ1-6; D remains ambiguous. Germline V gives CDR1 LNHDA, CDR2 SQIVND (reference sequence). The CDR3 covers 16 residues. Trimming shortened V by 4 bases and J by 5 bases, and 15 bases separated the two germline ends.

The V and J genes are TRBV10-3 and TRBJ2-3; 8 nucleotides align to TRBD2. Germline CDR1 is ENHRY and CDR2 is SYGVKD. This CDR3 is built from 14 residues. The V and J ends lost 11 bases and 4 bases, in that order; junction bases with no gene match: 11. DNA of the CDR3: TGTGCCGTCGGACCGGGGGGGCCATCAGATACGCAGTATTTT. This sequence encodes CAVGPGGPSDTQYF.

V is TRBV20-1 and J is TRBJ1-6; maybe TRBD1 (5 bases). CDR3 size: 17 residues. Germline CDR1 DFQATT, CDR2 SNEGSKA (reference sequence). V was trimmed by 3 bases and J by 0 bases, leaving 15 bases between them. The CDR3 loop reads CSASGAGGGSYNSPLHF. CDR3 DNA sequence: TGCAGTGCTAGTGGGGCGGGGGGAGGCTCCTATAATTCACCCCTCCACTTT.

The chain joins TRBV2 to TRBJ1-5, with 7 bases identical to TRBD1. Germline trimming cut 6 bases from V and 0 bases from J; bases unmatched to any gene: 8. Germline values: CDR1 SNHLY, CDR2 FYNNEI. The CDR3 runs 16 residues. The CDR3 nucleotides are TGTGCCAGCAGGGGGACAGCACTTTATAGCAATCAGCCCCAGCATTTT. Its translation is CASRGTALYSNQPQHF.

This clone was counted between two and nine times. The chain recombines TRBV7-2 with TRBJ2-7, with 7 bases fitting TRBD2. Germline V CDR1 and CDR2: SGHTA, FQGNSA. The ends lost 4 bases at V and 1 base at J; junction bases unmatched: 1. The CDR3 sequence is 13 residues long. This chain's CDR3 is CASSSGGSYEQYF. For the CDR3, the DNA is TGTGCCAGCAGCTCCGGGGGGTCCTACGAGCAGTACTTC.

A few counts support this clone. This sequence joins TRBV9 and TRBJ1-2; D is perhaps TRBD1 (5 bases). Germline CDR1 SGDLS, CDR2 YYNGEE. This CDR3 has 13 amino acids. Trimming stripped 1 base from V and 7 bases from J, with 11 bases between. The CDR3 nucleotides are TGTGCCAGCAGCGTAACCTCAGGGTCTGGCTACACCTTC. Encoded protein: CASSVTSGSGYTF.

The chain employs TRBV3-1 (or the pseudogene TRBV3-2) and TRBJ1-2, with D possibly matching TRBD1 (5 bases). Germline V gene lookup returns CDR1 LGHDT and CDR2 YNNKEL (reference sequence). Trimming stripped 5 bases from V and 7 bases from J, with 11 bases between. The length of the CDR3 is 12 residues. The CDR3, as DNA: TGTGCCAGCAGCTATAGGGACGCTGGCTACACCTTC. Translating it yields CASSYRDAGYTF.

V and J are TRBV28 and TRBJ2-7, with 12 bases that match TRBD1. The length of the CDR3 is 14 residues. The V gene end was trimmed by 6 bases and the J gene end by 5 bases; junction bases not matched to a gene: 5. Germline assignment: CDR1 MDHEN and CDR2 SYDVKM. CDR3 DNA: TGTGCCAGCAGCCCCGGGACAGGGGGCCACGAGCAGTACTTC. Its protein product is CASSPGTGGHEQYF.

The V gene is TRBV18, the J gene TRBJ2-2, with 7 bases matching TRBD1. The trim removed 6 bases at V and 13 bases at J, leaving 20 bases unmatched. The CDR3 has 16 amino acids. Germline V gives CDR1 KGHSH, CDR2 LQKENI. Here the CDR3 reads CASSSQPGTEPPRLFF. DNA of the CDR3: TGTGCCAGCTCTTCTCAGCCCGGGACAGAACCACCCAGGCTGTTTTTT. The variable domain in full, with the rest retrieved from reference TRBV18 and TRBJ2-2, is NAGVMQNPRHLVRRRGQEARLRCSPMKGHSHVYWYRQLPEEGLKFMVYLQKENIIDESGMPKERFSAEFPKEGPSILRIQQVVRGDSAAYFCASSSQPGTEPPRLFFGEGSRLTVL.

The chain joins TRBV7-9 to TRBJ1-5, with 7 bases that match TRBD1. Trimming took 5 bases from V and 5 from J; bases not matched to a gene: 18. Germline CDR1 reads SEHNR; CDR2 reads FQNEAQ (reference sequence). The CDR3 length is 18 residues. This chain's CDR3 is CASSHTPRQGSRYQPQHF. The CDR3, as DNA: TGTGCCAGCAGCCACACACCCCGACAGGGCTCTCGTTATCAGCCCCAGCATTTT.

The rearrangement joins TRBV19 to TRBJ1-4; a weak D match, TRBD1 (6 bases). The CDR3 consists of 15 residues. From germline, CDR1 is LNHDA and CDR2 SQIVND (reference sequence). V was cut by 6 bases and J by 7 bases, with 18 bases left in between. As DNA, the CDR3 is TGTGCCAGTAGCCCCCTCGGGGGGCGGCGTGAAAAACTGTTTTTT. Translated: CASSPLGGRREKLFF.

The chain has TRBV12-3 or TRBV12-4 and TRBJ2-5; D remains unclear. CDR3 size: 11 residues. V was trimmed by 5 bases and J by 1 base, leaving 2 bases between them. Here the CDR3 DNA reads TGTGCCAGCAGTATCCAAGAGACCCAGTACTTC. Translating gives CASSIQETQYF.

The genes are TRBV5-6 and TRBJ1-5; 7 bases align to TRBD1. In germline, CDR1 is SGHDT, CDR2 YYEEEE. This CDR3 is 13 amino acids long. V lost 4 bases to trimming and J lost 5 bases; unmatched junction nucleotides: 3. The CDR3 nucleotides read TGTGCCAGCAGCGCAGGGGGAGATCAGCCCCAGCATTTT. Translation: CASSAGGDQPQHF.

The chain employs TRBV2 and TRBJ2-3; D is undetermined. Germline V gene lookup returns CDR1 SNHLY and CDR2 FYNNEI. This CDR3 is 13 amino acids long. Trimming shortened V by 10 bases and J by 1 base, and 12 bases separated the two germline ends. CDR3 loop: CANRRTGTDTQYF. As DNA, the CDR3 is TGTGCCAACCGACGAACGGGCACAGATACGCAGTATTTT.

V is TRBV19 and J is TRBJ1-6; D is unresolved. The V and J ends lost 4 bases and 7 bases respectively, with 14 bases between them. The germline gives CDR1 LNHDA, CDR2 SQIVND (reference sequence). CDR3 length: 15 residues. The CDR3 loop reads CASSKAGILNSPLHF. The CDR3 DNA sequence: TGTGCCAGTAGTAAGGCGGGGATCCTGAATTCACCCCTCCACTTT.

The chain uses TRBV6-5 and TRBJ2-1; 12 positions match TRBD1. The length of the CDR3 is 13 residues. CDR1 is MNHEY, CDR2 SVGAGI, per germline. V shed 6 bases and J 8 bases; nucleotides not matched to a gene: 2. CDR3 coding DNA: TGTGCCAGCAGGGGACAGGGGGCAGATGAGCAGTTCTTC. Amino acids: CASRGQGADEQFF.

The V and J genes are TRBV12-3 or TRBV12-4 and TRBJ1-2, with D hard to call. The CDR3 is made up of 13 amino acids. V dropped 1 base and J dropped 4 bases, with 7 bases sitting between them. The CDR3 nucleotides read TGTGCCAGCAGTTTAGAACTCCTCTATGGCTACACCTTC. This codes for CASSLELLYGYTF.

This clone was seen only once. The chain combines TRBV10-3 with TRBJ2-1; 10 bases agree with TRBD1. From germline, CDR1 is ENHRY and CDR2 SYGVKD. The CDR3 totals 17 residues. V was pared by 3 bases and J by 6 bases, with 11 bases of the junction left unmatched. CDR3 nucleotide sequence: TGTGCCATCAGTGAATCAGAGGGACAGGGGAACCCCAATGAGCAGTTCTTC. This sequence encodes CAISESEGQGNPNEQFF.

The V and J genes are TRBV7-9 and TRBJ1-2, with D possibly being TRBD1 (5 bases). This CDR3 spans 17 amino acids. With 5 bases removed from V and 3 bases from J, the gap between germline ends came to 22 bases. Looked up from germline, CDR1 is SEHNR and CDR2 is FQNEAQ (reference sequence). The CDR3 DNA reads as TGTGCCAGCAGCGACCACGTGGGGGTGGGATGGGACTATGGCTACACCTTC. It codes for CASSDHVGVGWDYGYTF.

The chain employs TRBV9 and TRBJ2-5; 10 nucleotides align to TRBD2. J gave up 5 bases and V 4 bases, and 8 bases lay outside the gene matches. The CDR3 is made up of 15 amino acids. CDR1 is SGDLS, CDR2 YYNGEE, per germline. DNA of the CDR3: TGTGCCAGCAGCCCAGCGGGGGGGCTTTCTGAGACCCAGTACTTC. Encoded protein: CASSPAGGLSETQYF.

The rearrangement uses TRBV5-1 and TRBJ2-5; 7 bases fit TRBD1. From germline, CDR1 is SGHRS and CDR2 YFSETQ. This CDR3 has 15 residues. Germline trimming cut 3 bases from V and 5 bases from J; bases unmatched to any gene: 10. As DNA, the CDR3 is TGCGCCAGCAGCTACCACGGGACAGAACAGGAGACCCAGTACTTC. Protein: CASSYHGTEQETQYF. The whole variable domain, remainder taken from reference TRBV5-1 and TRBJ2-5, is KAGVTQTPRYLIKTRGQQVTLSCSPISGHRSVSWYQQTPGQGLQFLFEYFSETQRNKGNFPGRFSGRQFSNSRSEMNVSTLELGDSALYLCASSYHGTEQETQYFGPGTRLLVL.

The rearrangement links TRBV2 to TRBJ1-4; D is unclear. This CDR3 contains 15 residues. V lost 3 bases and J lost 8, with 16 bases in between. Germline V gene sequence: CDR1 SNHLY, CDR2 FYNNEI. CDR3 coding DNA: TGTGCCAGCAGTGATACTATAGGGTTGGGGGAAAAACTGTTTTTT. Protein sequence: CASSDTIGLGEKLFF. Combining the CDR3 with reference TRBV2 and TRBJ1-4 gives the whole variable domain EPEVTQTPSHQVTQMGQEVILRCVPISNHLYFYWYRQILGQKVEFLVSFYNNEISEKSEIFDDQFSVERPDGSNFTLKIRSTKLEDSAMYFCASSDTIGLGEKLFFGSGTQLSVL.